This T cell receptor (beta chain) was profiled in a study of blood T cell repertoires in COVID-19. Study-wide background: Donors in the United States, Italy and Spain gave samples during acute or convalescent COVID-19. PBMCs, B-cell-depleted T cells, or T cells provided the cDNA or gDNA that made up the material.

Authors' analysis steps: Estimates of nucleated cell counts were drawn from the amplification of reference gene primers. Using immunoSEQ multiplex PCR, the repertoire was profiled, and TCRdb retains in-frame clones only, with some absent. V and J calls and clone size come straight from that table; D and trimming were deduced from the DNA. The table includes around 100,000 clones, 84% detected once. The CDR3 runs to 17 residues. Trimming took 4 bases from V and 7 from J; bases not matched to a gene: 8. Germline V CDR1 and CDR2: MGHRA, YSYEKL. This receptor was taken from a human donor in a cohort sampled during active COVID-19. V and J are TRBV4-1 and TRBJ2-1; TRBD2 aligns across 15 bases. The sample taken for sequencing was peripheral blood. The CDR3 region has the DNA TGCGCCAGCAGCCCCCAGGGACTAGCGGGGGGATGGAATGAGCAGTTCTTC. Amino acid sequence: CASSPQGLAGGWNEQFF.